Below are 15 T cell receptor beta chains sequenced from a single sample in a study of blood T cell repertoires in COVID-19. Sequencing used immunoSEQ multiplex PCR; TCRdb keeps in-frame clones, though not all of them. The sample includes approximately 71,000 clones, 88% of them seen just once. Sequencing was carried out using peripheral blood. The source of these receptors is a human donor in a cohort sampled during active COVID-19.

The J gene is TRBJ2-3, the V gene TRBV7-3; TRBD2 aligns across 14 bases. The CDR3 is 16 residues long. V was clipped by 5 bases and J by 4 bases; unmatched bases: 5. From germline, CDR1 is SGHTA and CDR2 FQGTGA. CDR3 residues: CASSPRLAGGPDTQYF. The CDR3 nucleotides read TGTGCCAGCAGCCCGCGACTAGCGGGGGGGCCAGATACGCAGTATTTT.

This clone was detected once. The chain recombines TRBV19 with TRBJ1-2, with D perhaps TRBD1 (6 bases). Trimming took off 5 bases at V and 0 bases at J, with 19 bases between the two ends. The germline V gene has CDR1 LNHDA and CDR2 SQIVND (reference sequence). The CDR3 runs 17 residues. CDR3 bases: TGTGCCAGTAGTGACACCGTGGGACAATTTACTAACTATGGCTACACCTTC. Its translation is CASSDTVGQFTNYGYTF.

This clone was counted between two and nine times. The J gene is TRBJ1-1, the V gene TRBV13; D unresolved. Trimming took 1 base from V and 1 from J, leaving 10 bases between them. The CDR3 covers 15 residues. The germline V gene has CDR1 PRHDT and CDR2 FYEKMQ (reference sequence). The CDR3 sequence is CASSLAETPNTEAFF. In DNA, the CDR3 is TGTGCCAGCAGCTTAGCGGAGACCCCGAACACTGAAGCTTTCTTT.

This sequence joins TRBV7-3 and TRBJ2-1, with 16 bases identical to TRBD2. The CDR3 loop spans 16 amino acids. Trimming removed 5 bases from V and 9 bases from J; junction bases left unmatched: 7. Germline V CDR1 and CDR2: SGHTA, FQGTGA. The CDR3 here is CASSPGLAGGPGEQFF. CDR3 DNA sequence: TGTGCCAGCAGCCCGGGACTAGCGGGGGGGCCTGGTGAGCAGTTCTTC.

CDR3 coding DNA: TGTGCCAGCAGTTACGCCCCCGGGGAGGGGAGTGAAAAACTGTTTTTT. As protein: CASSYAPGEGSEKLFF. This chain connects TRBV6-6 to TRBJ1-4; TRBD1 might be the D (5 bases). The CDR3 contains 16 residues. The germline V and J ends were trimmed by 2 bases and 7 bases, with 17 bases remaining between them. Germline values: CDR1 MNHNY, CDR2 SVGAGI (reference sequence).

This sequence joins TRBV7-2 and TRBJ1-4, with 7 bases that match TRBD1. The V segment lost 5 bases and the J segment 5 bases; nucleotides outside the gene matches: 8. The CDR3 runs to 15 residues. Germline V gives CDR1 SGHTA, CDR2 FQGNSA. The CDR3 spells CASSPRTGENEKLFF. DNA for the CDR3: TGTGCCAGCAGCCCCCGGACAGGAGAGAATGAAAAACTGTTTTTT.

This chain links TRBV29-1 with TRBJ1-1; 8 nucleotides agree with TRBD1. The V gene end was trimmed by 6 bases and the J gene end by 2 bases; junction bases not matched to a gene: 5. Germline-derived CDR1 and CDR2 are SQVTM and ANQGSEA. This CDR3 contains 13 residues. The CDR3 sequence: CSVGQGTNTEAFF. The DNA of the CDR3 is TGCAGCGTCGGACAGGGCACAAACACTGAAGCTTTCTTT. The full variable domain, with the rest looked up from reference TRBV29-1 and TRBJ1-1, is SAVISQKPSRDICQRGTSLTIQCQVDSQVTMMFWYRQQPGQSLTLIATANQGSEATYESGFVIDKFPISRPNLTFSTLTVSNMSPEDSSIYLCSVGQGTNTEAFFGQGTRLTVV.

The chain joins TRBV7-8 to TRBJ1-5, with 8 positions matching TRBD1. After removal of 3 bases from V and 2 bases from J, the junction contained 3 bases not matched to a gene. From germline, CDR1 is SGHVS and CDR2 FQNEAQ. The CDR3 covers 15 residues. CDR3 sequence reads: CASSLSTGGNQPQHF. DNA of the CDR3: TGTGCCAGCAGCTTGTCGACAGGGGGCAATCAGCCCCAGCATTTT.

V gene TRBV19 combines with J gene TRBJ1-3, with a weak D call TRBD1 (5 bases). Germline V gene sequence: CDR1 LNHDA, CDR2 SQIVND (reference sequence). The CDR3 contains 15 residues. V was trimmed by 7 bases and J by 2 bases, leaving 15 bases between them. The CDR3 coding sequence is TGTGCCAGTACCCAGGGATTGGGAACTGGAAACACCATATATTTT. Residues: CASTQGLGTGNTIYF. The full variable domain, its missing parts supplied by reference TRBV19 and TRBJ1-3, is DGGITQSPKYLFRKEGQNVTLSCEQNLNHDAMYWYRQDPGQGLRLIYYSQIVNDFQKGDIAEGYSVSREKKESFPLTVTSAQKNPTAFYLCASTQGLGTGNTIYFGEGSWLTVV.

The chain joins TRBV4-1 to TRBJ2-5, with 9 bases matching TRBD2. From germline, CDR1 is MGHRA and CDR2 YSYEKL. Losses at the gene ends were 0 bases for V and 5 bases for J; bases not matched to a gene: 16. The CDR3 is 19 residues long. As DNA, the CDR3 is TGCGCCAGCAGCCAAGACGAAGGAAGCGGGGGGACCCCGGGGGAGACCCAGTACTTC. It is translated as CASSQDEGSGGTPGETQYF.

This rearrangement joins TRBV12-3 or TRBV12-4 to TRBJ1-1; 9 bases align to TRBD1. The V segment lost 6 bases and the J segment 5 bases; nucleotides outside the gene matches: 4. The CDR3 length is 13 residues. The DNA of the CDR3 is TGTGCCAGCAGACCGACAGGGGGAACTGAAGCTTTCTTT. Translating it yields CASRPTGGTEAFF.

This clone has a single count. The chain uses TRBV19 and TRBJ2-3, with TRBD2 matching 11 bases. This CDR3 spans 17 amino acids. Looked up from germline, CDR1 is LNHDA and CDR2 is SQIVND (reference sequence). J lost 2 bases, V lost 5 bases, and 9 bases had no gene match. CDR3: CASSDPGTSGNTDTQYF. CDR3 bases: TGTGCCAGTAGTGACCCCGGGACTAGCGGCAACACAGATACGCAGTATTTT.

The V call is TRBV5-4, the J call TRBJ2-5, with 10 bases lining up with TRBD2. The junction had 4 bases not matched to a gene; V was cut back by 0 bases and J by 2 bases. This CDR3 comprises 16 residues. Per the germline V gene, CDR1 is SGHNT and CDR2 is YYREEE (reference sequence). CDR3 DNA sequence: TGTGCCAGCAGCTTGGGCCAGCGGGGGGGACAAGAGACCCAGTACTTC. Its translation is CASSLGQRGGQETQYF.

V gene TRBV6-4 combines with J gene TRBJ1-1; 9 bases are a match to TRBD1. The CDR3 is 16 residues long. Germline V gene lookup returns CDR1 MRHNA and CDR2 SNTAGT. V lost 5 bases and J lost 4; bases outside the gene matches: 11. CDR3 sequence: CASSQNPGQGFTEAFF. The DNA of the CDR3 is TGTGCCAGCAGTCAAAACCCGGGACAGGGATTCACTGAAGCTTTCTTT.

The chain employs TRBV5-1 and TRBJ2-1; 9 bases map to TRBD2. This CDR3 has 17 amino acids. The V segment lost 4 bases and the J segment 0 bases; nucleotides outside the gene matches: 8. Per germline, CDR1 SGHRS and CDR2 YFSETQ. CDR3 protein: CASSLWTSESSYNEQFF. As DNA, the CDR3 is TGCGCCAGCAGCCTGTGGACTAGCGAGAGCTCCTACAATGAGCAGTTCTTC.